This T cell receptor (beta chain) was retrieved from a study of blood T cell repertoires in COVID-19. Study-wide background: Collection of acute and convalescent COVID-19 samples took place in the United States, Italy and Spain. T cells, B-cell-depleted T cells, or PBMCs supplied cDNA or gDNA.

Per the original data handling: Reference gene primer amplification gave estimated nucleated cell counts. Repertoires were generated with immunoSEQ multiplex PCR, while TCRdb's copy carries only in-frame clones and drops some. The V and J calls and clone size were taken over from that table, and D and trimming were inferred from the DNA. The repertoire holds around 21,000 clones, around 74% seen once, with 56% in the top ten. This clone was seen a handful of times. Germline CDR1 and CDR2: MNHEY and SVGAGI. V lost 2 bases and J 6 bases, leaving 11 bases between the germline ends. This CDR3 has 13 amino acids.

This sequence originates from a man of 80 years or more with acute or convalescent COVID-19. The chain carries TRBV6-5 and TRBJ2-7; D not resolved. Sequences were obtained from peripheral blood. CDR3 sequence: CASSYGPAAEQYV. DNA of the CDR3: TGTGCCAGCAGTTACGGCCCCGCGGCCGAGCAGTACGTC.